This T cell receptor beta chain was identified during a study of OX40 agonist ivuxolimab in advanced cancers. On the study more broadly: The dose-escalation cohort had hepatocellular carcinoma, melanoma, renal cell or head and neck cancer. Study-wide results and caveats: In CD8+ T cells, expanded clones were on average more numerous than in CD4+.

The protocol was immunoSEQ multiplex PCR, while the TCRdb copy is restricted to in-frame clones and leaves out a portion. Altogether about 21,000 clones are present, 76% being singletons, with the ten largest covering approximately 9.7%. Of note for this clone: Its antigen is as yet unknown.

V lost 2 bases and J lost 4, with 11 bases in between. CDR3 length equals 15 residues. Germline assignment: CDR1 KGHSH and CDR2 LQKENI. The chain joins TRBV18 to TRBJ2-2; D unclear. Sample: CD4+ or CD8+ T cells sorted from blood, taken in a trial of the OX40 agonist ivuxolimab. The sequence was obtained from an adult with an advanced solid tumor such as melanoma, head and neck, liver or kidney cancer. CDR3 sequence (DNA): TGTGCCAGCTCACCAGCCGAACGTCGCACCGGGGAGCTGTTTTTT. Translated: CASSPAERRTGELFF.